Following are 22 T cell receptor beta chains from one sample sequenced in a study of T cells in Graves' hyperthyroidism and ophthalmopathy. RNA transcripts gave rise to amplified TCR beta CDR3 regions. An initial round of RT-PCR targeting the TCR CDR3 relied on the HTBI primer set. TCRdb called the multiplex PCR reads again in MiXCR, with one record for every CDR3 protein. This sample has 300,000 to 400,000 distinct CDR3 sequences, with around 20% found just once. Sequencing input: blood. Every receptor here comes from a woman aged 45-65 years with Graves' hyperthyroidism.

This chain joins TRBV6-1 and TRBJ1-5, with 7 bases lining up with TRBD1. CDR3 length: 15 amino acids. Per the germline V gene, CDR1 is MNHNS and CDR2 is SASEGT. V shed 5 bases, J shed 2 bases, and the junction held 6 bases outside the gene matches. DNA for the CDR3: TGTGCCAGCAGTTTGGACAGGCGTGGCAATCAGCCCCAGCATTTT. It specifies CASSLDRRGNQPQHF.

This clonotype was seen repeatedly, ten times or more. This chain uses TRBV20-1 with TRBJ2-7; 8 nucleotides line up with TRBD2. Germline loops: CDR1 DFQATT, CDR2 SNEGSKA (reference sequence). The CDR3 runs to 12 residues. V lost 1 base to trimming and J lost 4 bases; unmatched junction nucleotides: 0. The CDR3 reads CSARAGGYEQYF. The DNA of the CDR3 is TGCAGTGCTAGAGCGGGAGGGTACGAGCAGTACTTC.

Remarks on this clonotype: Given a much more abundant clone one base away, this may be a read error. This chain links TRBV7-3 with TRBJ2-3; D might be TRBD1 or TRBD2, each matching 5 bases. There are 15 residues in the CDR3. Germline CDR1 and CDR2: SGHTA and FQGTGA. With 2 bases removed from V and 2 bases from J, the gap between germline ends came to 11 bases. Here the CDR3 reads CASSLGGRLTDTQYF. For the CDR3, the DNA is TGTGCCAGCAGCTTAGGGGGACGGCTCACAGATACGCAGTATTTT.

This clonotype was detected only a few times. The V call is TRBV25-1, the J call TRBJ2-1; TRBD2 matches 14 bases. The CDR3 totals 20 residues. V lost 3 bases, J lost 3 bases, and 13 bases stayed unmatched. CDR1 and CDR2 (germline): MGHDK, SYGVNS. CDR3 loop: CASSESNLGLAGGHYNEQFF. The CDR3 nucleotides are TGTGCCAGCAGTGAGAGTAACCTCGGACTAGCGGGAGGACACTACAATGAGCAGTTCTTC. The full variable domain, in which reference TRBV25-1 and TRBJ2-1 provide the parts outside the CDR3, is EADIYQTPRYLVIGTGKKITLECSQTMGHDKMYWYQQDPGMELHLIHYSYGVNSTEKGDLSSESTVSRIRTEHFPLTLESARPSHTSQYLCASSESNLGLAGGHYNEQFFGPGTRLTVL.

This clonotype was counted at least ten times. V gene TRBV12-3 or TRBV12-4 combines with J gene TRBJ1-2; TRBD1 might be the D (6 bases). The CDR3 runs to 14 residues. The V end was cut by 7 bases, the J end by 4 bases, with 16 bases between. The CDR3 DNA sequence: TGTGCCAGCACCATTCAACAGGGACCCTATGGCTACACCTTC. Protein product: CASTIQQGPYGYTF.

This clonotype was seen a few times. V is TRBV28 and J is TRBJ2-3, with D unresolved. Trimming took 2 bases from V and 0 from J, leaving 6 bases between them. The CDR3 contains 14 residues. Germline-derived CDR1 and CDR2 are MDHEN and SYDVKM. Here the CDR3 DNA reads TGTGCCAGCAGTTTACAGCCGAGCACAGATACGCAGTATTTT. This gives the protein CASSLQPSTDTQYF.

This clonotype appeared once. This chain connects TRBV20-1 to TRBJ2-3; D may match TRBD1 or TRBD2 (5 bases each). Germline CDR1 is DFQATT and CDR2 is SNEGSKA (reference sequence). V dropped 2 bases and J dropped 0 bases, with 18 bases sitting between them. CDR3 length: 17 residues. CDR3 in amino acids: CSARNLRGSDSTDTQYF. In DNA form, the CDR3 reads TGCAGTGCTAGAAATTTGAGGGGTAGCGACAGCACAGATACGCAGTATTTT.

This clonotype has more than one count but fewer than ten. The J gene is TRBJ2-4, the V gene TRBV30; no clear D gene. This CDR3 region has 12 residues. V lost 2 bases and J 0 bases, leaving 2 bases between the germline ends. Germline V gene sequence: CDR1 GTSNPN, CDR2 SVGIG (reference sequence). The CDR3 DNA reads as TGTGCCTGGAGTTTAGCCAAAAACATTCAGTACTTC. It specifies CAWSLAKNIQYF. Together with reference TRBV30 and TRBJ2-4, the CDR3 gives the full variable domain: SQTIHQWPATLVQPVGSPLSLECTVEGTSNPNLYWYRQAAGRGLQLLFYSVGIGQISSEVPQNLSASRPQDRQFILSSKKLLLSDSGFYLCAWSLAKNIQYFGAGTRLSVL.

This clonotype was recorded many times. The chain couples TRBV20-1 to TRBJ1-6; 10 nucleotides line up with TRBD1. The junction had 3 bases not matched to a gene; V was cut back by 4 bases and J by 9 bases. The CDR3 extends over 13 amino acids. Germline lookup yields CDR1 DFQATT and CDR2 SNEGSKA (reference sequence). CDR3 coding DNA: TGCAGTGCTAAAGGGACAGGGGTTTCACCCCTCCACTTT. Translating it yields CSAKGTGVSPLHF.

The chain employs TRBV6-1 and TRBJ2-5, with unresolved D. Germline CDR1 MNHNS, CDR2 SASEGT. The V end lost 6 bases, the J end lost 3 bases, and 11 bases lay between the germline ends. This CDR3 has 13 residues. CDR3 in amino acids: CASRRAGEETQYF. DNA of the CDR3: TGTGCCAGCAGACGGGCAGGAGAAGAGACCCAGTACTTC.

This clonotype was detected ten times or more. The V call is TRBV7-3, the J call TRBJ2-1, with TRBD1 matching over 10 bases. The V gene's germline CDR1 is SGHTA and CDR2 FQGTGA. V shed 5 bases and J 7 bases; nucleotides not matched to a gene: 5. This CDR3 is 14 amino acids long. The CDR3 DNA is TGTGCCAGCAGCAAGGACAGGGGGAGTAATGAGCAGTTCTTC. It is translated as CASSKDRGSNEQFF.

The V and J genes are TRBV27 and TRBJ1-5; 7 nucleotides match TRBD1. The CDR3 contains 15 residues. Trimming cost V 5 bases and J 2 bases; bases outside gene matches: 6. In germline, CDR1 is MNHEY, CDR2 SMNVEV (reference sequence). The CDR3 loop reads CASSQTGVGNQPQHF. DNA for the CDR3: TGTGCCAGCAGTCAAACAGGGGTGGGCAATCAGCCCCAGCATTTT.

V is TRBV19 and J is TRBJ1-6; the D is unclear. V shed 1 base and J shed 7 bases, with 2 bases lying between them. The CDR3 has 12 residues. Germline V gene sequence: CDR1 LNHDA, CDR2 SQIVND (reference sequence). CDR3 nucleotides: TGTGCCAGTAGTATAGTGAATTCACCCCTCCACTTT. Its protein product is CASSIVNSPLHF. Supplemented by reference TRBV19 and TRBJ1-6, the full variable domain reads DGGITQSPKYLFRKEGQNVTLSCEQNLNHDAMYWYRQDPGQGLRLIYYSQIVNDFQKGDIAEGYSVSREKKESFPLTVTSAQKNPTAFYLCASSIVNSPLHFGNGTRLTVT.

This clonotype has only a few counts. The V call is TRBV6-1, the J call TRBJ1-1; tentative D call: TRBD1 (6 bases). This CDR3 is 11 amino acids long. Per germline, CDR1 MNHNS and CDR2 SASEGT. V lost 6 bases to trimming and J lost 7 bases, with 9 bases between them. CDR3 region: CASSRGIEAFF. The DNA of the CDR3 is TGTGCCAGCAGCAGGGGAATTGAAGCTTTCTTT.

This clonotype has more than one count but fewer than ten. This sequence joins TRBV3-1 and TRBJ1-3, with D possibly TRBD1 on 5 matching bases. The length of the CDR3 is 17 residues. Germline-derived CDR1 and CDR2 are LGHDT and YNNKEL (reference sequence). Between the trimmed V and J ends, which lost 1 base and 0 bases, there was a span of 13 bases. CDR3 sequence reads: CASSQVMGQGSGNTIYF. CDR3 bases: TGTGCCAGCAGCCAAGTCATGGGCCAGGGCTCTGGAAACACCATATATTTT.

The V and J genes are TRBV10-3 and TRBJ1-6, with 8 bases aligning to TRBD1. The CDR3 is 13 amino acids. With 11 bases clipped from V and 4 bases from J, the junction kept 4 bases outside the gene matches. Germline values: CDR1 ENHRY, CDR2 SYGVKD. Here the CDR3 DNA reads TGTGCCGCCACAGGGGGATATAATTCACCCCTCCACTTT. It specifies CAATGGYNSPLHF.

This clonotype was recorded many times. This chain links TRBV24-1 with TRBJ1-2; perhaps TRBD1 as D (5 bases). V lost 4 bases, J lost 8 bases, and 10 bases lay in between. Germline V lookup: CDR1 KGHDR, CDR2 SFDVKD. The CDR3 has 12 amino acids. The CDR3 protein is CATSDGTAGYTF. CDR3 nucleotides: TGTGCCACCAGTGACGGGACTGCCGGCTACACCTTC.

This clonotype was recorded a few times. This sequence joins TRBV2 and TRBJ2-5; possibly TRBD2 for D (6 bases). V was trimmed by 3 bases and J by 3 bases, leaving 8 bases between them. The CDR3 contains 13 residues. From germline, CDR1 is SNHLY and CDR2 FYNNEI. In DNA form, the CDR3 reads TGTGCCAGCAGTGATCGCGGGGAAGAGACCCAGTACTTC. It translates to CASSDRGEETQYF.

The genes are TRBV6-1 and TRBJ1-1, with D unclear. The V end was cut by 7 bases, the J end by 3 bases, with 15 bases between. This CDR3 has 14 residues. The germline V gene has CDR1 MNHNS and CDR2 SASEGT. The DNA for the CDR3 is TGTGCCAGCAACCCGACTCCCGAGGACACTGAAGCTTTCTTT. Its protein is CASNPTPEDTEAFF.

This clonotype came up many times. CDR3 protein: CASSEGLPSLYEQYF. CDR3 nucleotide sequence: TGTGCCAGCAGTGAGGGACTCCCTAGCCTCTACGAGCAGTACTTC. The V and J genes are TRBV2 and TRBJ2-7; D may be TRBD2 (6 bases). In germline, CDR1 is SNHLY, CDR2 FYNNEI. There are 15 residues in the CDR3. With 3 bases removed from V and 3 bases from J, the gap between germline ends came to 15 bases.

This clonotype was recorded at least ten times. V usage is TRBV10-3 and J usage is TRBJ2-7; D may be TRBD1 (8 bases). V was clipped by 0 bases and J by 7 bases, with 16 bases between them. CDR3 length: 15 residues. CDR1 and CDR2 from the germline V gene are ENHRY and SYGVKD. CDR3 loop: CAISESNRGGREQYF. The DNA for the CDR3 is TGTGCCATCAGTGAGTCGAACAGGGGGGGACGAGAGCAGTACTTC.

The rearrangement links TRBV28 to TRBJ1-5, with a possible D match to TRBD1 (6 bases). The CDR3 is made up of 14 amino acids. From germline, CDR1 is MDHEN and CDR2 SYDVKM. V gave up 5 bases and J gave up 3 bases, with 11 bases separating them. In DNA, the CDR3 is TGTGCCAGCAGTCTACAGGGATACAATCAGCCCCAGCATTTT. Its protein product is CASSLQGYNQPQHF.